This TCR beta chain was sequenced for a study of CD8+ T cells in alopecia areata. Regarding treatment: oral pan-JAK inhibitor, 5-10 mg twice daily. cDNA serving as the sequencing template came from extracted, reverse transcribed RNA. Measured with immunoSEQ multiplex PCR; TCRdb has only the in-frame clones, and not every one. The sample has about 300,000 clones; 58% are singletons. Per germline, CDR1 MNHEY and CDR2 SVGAGI. There are 14 residues in the CDR3. V lost 2 bases to trimming and J lost 6 bases, with 13 bases between them. This sample comprised CD4+ T cells sorted from blood, obtained at week 24, from a patient treated with tofacitinib. This clonotype originated in a human donor with alopecia areata. This chain connects TRBV6-5 to TRBJ1-2; D not resolved. The CDR3 loop reads CASSYKGPEDGYTF. CDR3 sequence (DNA): TGTGCCAGCAGTTACAAGGGCCCCGAGGATGGCTACACCTTC.